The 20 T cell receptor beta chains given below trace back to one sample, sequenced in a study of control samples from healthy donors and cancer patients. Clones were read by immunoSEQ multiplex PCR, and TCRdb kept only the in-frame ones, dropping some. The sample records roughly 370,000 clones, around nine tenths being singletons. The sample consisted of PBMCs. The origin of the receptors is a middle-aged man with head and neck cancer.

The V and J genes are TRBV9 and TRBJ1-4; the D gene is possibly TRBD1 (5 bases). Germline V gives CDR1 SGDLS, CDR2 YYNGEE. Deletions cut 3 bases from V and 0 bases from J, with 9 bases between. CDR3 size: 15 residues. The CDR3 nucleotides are TGTGCCAGCAGCGAAGCGGGGGCAACTAATGAAAAACTGTTTTTT. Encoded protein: CASSEAGATNEKLFF.

This CDR3 reads CASSIREVDTEAFF. The CDR3 nucleotides read TGTGCCAGTAGTATCAGGGAGGTGGACACTGAAGCTTTCTTT. V usage is TRBV19 and J usage is TRBJ1-1, with D tentatively TRBD1 (5 bases). Germline CDR1 and CDR2: LNHDA and SQIVND (reference sequence). With 3 bases removed from V and 3 bases from J, the gap between germline ends came to 11 bases. The CDR3 totals 14 residues.

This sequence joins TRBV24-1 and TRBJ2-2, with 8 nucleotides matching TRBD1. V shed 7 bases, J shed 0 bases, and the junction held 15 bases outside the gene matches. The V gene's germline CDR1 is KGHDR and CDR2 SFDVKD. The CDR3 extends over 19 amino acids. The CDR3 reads CATRAGTGEPTTNTGELFF. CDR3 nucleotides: TGTGCCACCAGGGCAGGGACAGGCGAACCTACAACGAACACCGGGGAGCTGTTTTTT.

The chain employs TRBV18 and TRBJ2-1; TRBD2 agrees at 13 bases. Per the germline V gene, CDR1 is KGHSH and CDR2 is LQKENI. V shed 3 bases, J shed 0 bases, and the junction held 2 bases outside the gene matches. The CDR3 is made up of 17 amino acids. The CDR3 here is CASSPRTSGSSYNEQFF. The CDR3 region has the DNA TGTGCCAGCTCACCTCGGACTAGCGGGAGCTCCTACAATGAGCAGTTCTTC. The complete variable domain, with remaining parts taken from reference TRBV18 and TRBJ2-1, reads NAGVMQNPRHLVRRRGQEARLRCSPMKGHSHVYWYRQLPEEGLKFMVYLQKENIIDESGMPKERFSAEFPKEGPSILRIQQVVRGDSAAYFCASSPRTSGSSYNEQFFGPGTRLTVL.

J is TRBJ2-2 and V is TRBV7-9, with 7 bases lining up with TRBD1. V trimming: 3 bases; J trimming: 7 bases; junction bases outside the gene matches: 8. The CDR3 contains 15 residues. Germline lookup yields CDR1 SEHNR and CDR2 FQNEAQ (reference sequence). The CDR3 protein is CASSFSGQRSGELFF. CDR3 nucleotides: TGTGCCAGCAGCTTCTCGGGACAGAGGAGCGGGGAGCTGTTTTTT.

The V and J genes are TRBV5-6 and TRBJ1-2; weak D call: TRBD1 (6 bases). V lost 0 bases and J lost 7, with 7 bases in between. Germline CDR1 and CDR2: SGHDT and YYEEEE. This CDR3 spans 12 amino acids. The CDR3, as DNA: TGTGCCAGCAGCTTGGGGGGGCTTGGCTACACCTTC. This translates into CASSLGGLGYTF.

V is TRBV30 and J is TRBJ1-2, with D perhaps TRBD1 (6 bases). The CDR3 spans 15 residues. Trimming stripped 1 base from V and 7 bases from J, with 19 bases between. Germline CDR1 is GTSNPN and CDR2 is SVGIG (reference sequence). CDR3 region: CAWSGLQGPDGGYTF. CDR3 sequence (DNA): TGTGCCTGGAGTGGCCTACAGGGCCCGGACGGTGGCTACACCTTC.

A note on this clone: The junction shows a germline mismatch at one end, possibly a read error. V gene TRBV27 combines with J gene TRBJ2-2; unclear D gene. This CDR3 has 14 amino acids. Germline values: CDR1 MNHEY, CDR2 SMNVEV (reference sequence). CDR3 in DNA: TGTGCCAACTCTGGACCGCCGAAGACCGGGGAGCTGTTTTTT. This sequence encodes CANSGPPKTGELFF.

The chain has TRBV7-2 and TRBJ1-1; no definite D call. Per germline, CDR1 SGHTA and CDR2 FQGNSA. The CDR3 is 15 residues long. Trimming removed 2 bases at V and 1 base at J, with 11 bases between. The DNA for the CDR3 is TGTGCCAGCAGCTTACGCCTAGGCGGGAACACTGAAGCTTTCTTT. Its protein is CASSLRLGGNTEAFF. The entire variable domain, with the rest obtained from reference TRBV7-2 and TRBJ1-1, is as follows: GAGVSQSPSNKVTEKGKDVELRCDPISGHTALYWYRQSLGQGLEFLIYFQGNSAPDKSGLPSDRFSAERTGGSVSTLTIQRTQQEDSAVYLCASSLRLGGNTEAFFGQGTRLTVV.

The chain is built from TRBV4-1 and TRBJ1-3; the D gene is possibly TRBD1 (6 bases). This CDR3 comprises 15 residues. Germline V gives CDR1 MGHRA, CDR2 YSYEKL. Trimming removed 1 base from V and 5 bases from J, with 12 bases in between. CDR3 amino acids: CASSQVAGQRNTIYF. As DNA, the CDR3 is TGCGCCAGCAGCCAAGTGGCGGGACAACGAAACACCATATATTTT.

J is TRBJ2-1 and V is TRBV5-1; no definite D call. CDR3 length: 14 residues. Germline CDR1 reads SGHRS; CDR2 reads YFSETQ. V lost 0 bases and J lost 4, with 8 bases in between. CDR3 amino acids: CASSLGSEYNEQFF. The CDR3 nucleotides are TGCGCCAGCAGCTTGGGAAGCGAATACAATGAGCAGTTCTTC.

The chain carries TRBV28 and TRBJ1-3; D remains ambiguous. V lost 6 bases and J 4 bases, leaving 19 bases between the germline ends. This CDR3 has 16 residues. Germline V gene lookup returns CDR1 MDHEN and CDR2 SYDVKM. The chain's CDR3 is CASRGGPLRSGNTIYF. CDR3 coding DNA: TGTGCCAGCAGGGGCGGCCCGCTGAGGTCAGGAAACACCATATATTTT.

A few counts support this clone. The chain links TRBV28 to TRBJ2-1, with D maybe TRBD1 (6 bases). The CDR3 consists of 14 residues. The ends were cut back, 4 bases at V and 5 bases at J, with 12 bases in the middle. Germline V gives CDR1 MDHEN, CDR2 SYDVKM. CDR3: CASSSTRGNNEQFF. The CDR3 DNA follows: TGTGCCAGCAGTTCAACCAGGGGAAACAATGAGCAGTTCTTC.

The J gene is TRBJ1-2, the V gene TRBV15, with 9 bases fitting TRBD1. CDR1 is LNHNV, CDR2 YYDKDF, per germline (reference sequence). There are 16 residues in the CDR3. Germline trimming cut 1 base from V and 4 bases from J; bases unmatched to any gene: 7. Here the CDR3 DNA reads TGTGCCACCAGCAGAGGAGGGACAGGGATCCTCTATGGCTACACCTTC. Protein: CATSRGGTGILYGYTF.

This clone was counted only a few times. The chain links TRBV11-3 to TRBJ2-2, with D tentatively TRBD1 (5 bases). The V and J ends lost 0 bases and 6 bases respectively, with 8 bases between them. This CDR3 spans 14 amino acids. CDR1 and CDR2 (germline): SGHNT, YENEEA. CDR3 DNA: TGTGCCAGCAGCTTAGATCAGGGTCCCGGGGAGCTGTTTTTT. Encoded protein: CASSLDQGPGELFF.

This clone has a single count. The CDR3 here is CASAVNTVSNTGELFF. The CDR3 DNA reads as TGTGCCAGCGCTGTGAATACAGTGTCGAACACCGGGGAGCTGTTTTTT. The chain couples TRBV19 to TRBJ2-2; no definite D call. The CDR3 sequence is 16 residues long. V lost 9 bases, J lost 0 bases, and 17 bases lay in between. Germline values: CDR1 LNHDA, CDR2 SQIVND (reference sequence).

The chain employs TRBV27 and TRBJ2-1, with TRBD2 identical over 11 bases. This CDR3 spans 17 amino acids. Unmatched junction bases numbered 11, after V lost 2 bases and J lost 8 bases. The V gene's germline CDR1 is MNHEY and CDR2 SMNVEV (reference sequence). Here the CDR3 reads CASSLGLSGGASYEQFF. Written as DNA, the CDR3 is TGTGCCAGCAGTTTAGGTCTTAGCGGGGGGGCCTCCTATGAGCAGTTCTTC.

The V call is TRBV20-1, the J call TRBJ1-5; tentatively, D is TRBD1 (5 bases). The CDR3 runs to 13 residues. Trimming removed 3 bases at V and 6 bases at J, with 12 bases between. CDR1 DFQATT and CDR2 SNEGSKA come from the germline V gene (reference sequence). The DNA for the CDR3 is TGCAGTGCTAGTTCAGGGAAATTTCAGCCCCAGCATTTT. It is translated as CSASSGKFQPQHF.

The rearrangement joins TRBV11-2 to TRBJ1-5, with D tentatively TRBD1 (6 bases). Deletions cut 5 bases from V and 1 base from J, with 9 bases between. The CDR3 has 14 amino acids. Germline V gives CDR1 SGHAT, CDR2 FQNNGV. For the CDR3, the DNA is TGTGCCAGCAGCATTGGACAGAGCAATCAGCCCCAGCATTTT. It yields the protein CASSIGQSNQPQHF. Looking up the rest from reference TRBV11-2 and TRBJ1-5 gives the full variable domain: EAGVAQSPRYKIIEKRQSVAFWCNPISGHATLYWYQQILGQGPKLLIQFQNNGVVDDSQLPKDRFSAERLKGVDSTLKIQPAKLEDSAVYLCASSIGQSNQPQHFGDGTRLSIL.

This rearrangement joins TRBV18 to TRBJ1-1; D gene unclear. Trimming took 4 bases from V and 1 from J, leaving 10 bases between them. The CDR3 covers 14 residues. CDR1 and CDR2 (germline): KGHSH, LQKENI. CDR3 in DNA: TGTGCCAGCTCACTTGGGAGGGCGAACACTGAAGCTTTCTTT. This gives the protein CASSLGRANTEAFF.